Described below is a single TCR beta chain sequence and its context. As yet, its antigen is unknown. PCR was performed using 60 Vbeta and 13 Jbeta primers. TCRdb's table, derived via immunoSEQ multiplex PCR, lists solely in-frame clones and lacks some. The data show 150,000 to 200,000 clones, about 76% seen once. The V gene's germline CDR1 is LNHDA and CDR2 SQIVND (reference sequence). The CDR3 contains 15 residues. With V trimmed by 4 bases and J by 2 bases, 8 bases remained unmatched. The data derive from a study of cytomegalovirus exposure and HLA in healthy donors. Study-wide context: Unique TCR beta sequences numbering approximately 120 million came from roughly 180 million T cells in an earlier analysis. Study-wide results and limits: Clonal expansion, a later analysis showed, was greater in HLA-associated TCR beta chains than in equally common others.

The TCR was taken from a woman aged 40 to 50 in good health and CMV-seropositive. The rearrangement uses TRBV19 and TRBJ2-7; 7 positions match TRBD1. The sequenced material came from PBMCs. CDR3 sequence reads: CASSREQGTTYEQYF. The CDR3 nucleotides are TGTGCCAGTAGTAGGGAACAGGGGACCACCTACGAGCAGTACTTC.